This T cell receptor (beta chain) was retrieved from a study of shared clonotypes between healthy human individuals. Method: immunoSEQ multiplex PCR; TCRdb's copy keeps in-frame clones and lacks some. The sample has 2 million to 2.5 million clones, around 95% seen once. The CDR3 has 16 residues. The V segment lost 7 bases and the J segment 6 bases; nucleotides outside the gene matches: 16. Germline lookup yields CDR1 SNHLY and CDR2 FYNNEI. V usage is TRBV2 and J usage is TRBJ1-2; 8 bases map to TRBD1. Sequencing was performed on naive CD4+ T cells sorted from blood. As for subset: CD45RA+ positively selected. The TCR sequence derives from a young man in good health. The DNA of the CDR3 is TGTGCCAGCACCCCCGGGGGCAGGGGGCGAAATGATGGCTACACCTTC. Translation gives CASTPGGRGRNDGYTF.